Listed here are 14 T cell receptor beta chains from one sample, sequenced in a study of radiotherapy plus CTLA-4 blockade in lung cancer. Produced via immunoSEQ multiplex PCR; TCRdb's table is partial and in-frame only. The data show roughly 62,000 clones, with 70% to 85% seen just once and less than 5.5% held by the top ten. The sample consisted of peripheral blood, taken from a patient treated with radiotherapy plus ipilimumab. These receptor sequences come from a human donor with non-small cell lung cancer who had a complete response to radiotherapy plus ipilimumab.

The rearrangement links TRBV6-5 to TRBJ2-3, with 8 bases matching TRBD2. CDR3 length: 15 amino acids. Trimming took 5 bases from V and 2 from J; bases not matched to a gene: 6. Germline V gene data show CDR1 as MNHEY and CDR2 as SVGAGI. CDR3: CASSLSGADTDTQYF. CDR3 sequence (DNA): TGTGCCAGCAGTCTTAGCGGGGCGGACACAGATACGCAGTATTTT.

V gene TRBV9 combines with J gene TRBJ2-3; D unclear. Germline V gene sequence: CDR1 SGDLS, CDR2 YYNGEE. The CDR3 consists of 12 residues. Trimming stripped 4 bases from V and 0 bases from J, with 3 bases between. In nucleotides, the CDR3 is TGTGCCAGCAGCCTTAGCACAGATACGCAGTATTTT. It translates to CASSLSTDTQYF.

This chain links TRBV28 with TRBJ1-1; possible D gene TRBD1, 5 bases. V was cut by 8 bases and J by 8 bases, with 15 bases left in between. Germline lookup yields CDR1 MDHEN and CDR2 SYDVKM. The CDR3 extends over 12 amino acids. CDR3 DNA: TGTGCCAGCTTAAGACAGCGACAAGAAGCTTTCTTT. Translating gives CASLRQRQEAFF.

This clone was detected only once. The junction differs from germline at one of its ends, possibly a read error. The gene calls are TRBV7-7 and TRBJ2-5; 8 bases align to TRBD1. Germline V gives CDR1 SSHAT, CDR2 FNYEAQ (reference sequence). The CDR3 sequence is 13 residues long. The CDR3 loop reads CASSLDRVETQYF. For the CDR3, the DNA is TGTGCTAGCAGCTTGGACAGGGTTGAGACCCAGTACTTC.

The chain is built from TRBV5-1 and TRBJ1-5; no clear D gene. The V end lost 1 base, the J end lost 2 bases, and 4 bases lay between the germline ends. CDR1 and CDR2 from the germline V gene are SGHRS and YFSETQ. The CDR3 consists of 13 residues. The chain's CDR3 is CASSLNGNQPQHF. CDR3 nucleotide sequence: TGCGCCAGCAGCTTGAACGGCAATCAGCCCCAGCATTTT.

The chain joins TRBV5-1 to TRBJ2-5; no reliable D call. V was clipped by 0 bases and J by 5 bases, with 5 bases between them. Germline values: CDR1 SGHRS, CDR2 YFSETQ. This CDR3 is built from 12 residues. The CDR3 protein is CASSLEGETQYF. CDR3 bases: TGCGCCAGCAGCTTGGAGGGTGAGACCCAGTACTTC.

This sequence joins TRBV7-2 and TRBJ2-6; D is ambiguous. Trimming pared 3 bases from V and 3 bases from J, leaving 9 bases between. The CDR3 is made up of 15 amino acids. Germline V gives CDR1 SGHTA, CDR2 FQGNSA. The CDR3 DNA sequence: TGTGCCAGCAGCTTGCGTGGGGTTGGGGCCAACGTCCTGACTTTC. Amino acid sequence: CASSLRGVGANVLTF.

V gene TRBV27 combines with J gene TRBJ1-1, with 9 bases that match TRBD1. V shed 6 bases, J shed 10 bases, and the junction held 12 bases outside the gene matches. This CDR3 has 14 amino acids. Germline V gives CDR1 MNHEY, CDR2 SMNVEV (reference sequence). DNA of the CDR3: TGTGCCAGCAGCCGGGACAGGGCGATTTCAGTAGCTTTCTTT. Translation: CASSRDRAISVAFF.

A few counts support this clone. The rearrangement links TRBV6-6 to TRBJ1-5; a weak D match, TRBD1 (5 bases). V was clipped by 6 bases and J by 7 bases, with 16 bases between them. The CDR3 has 14 residues. The germline gives CDR1 MNHNY, CDR2 SVGAGI (reference sequence). As DNA, the CDR3 is TGTGCCAGCAGCTACCCCCCGGGGCTACAGCCCCAGCATTTT. Translated, it gives CASSYPPGLQPQHF.

V gene TRBV7-2 combines with J gene TRBJ2-2, with D unclear. Germline loops: CDR1 SGHTA, CDR2 FQGNSA. V was trimmed by 5 bases and J by 3 bases, leaving 10 bases between them. This CDR3 comprises 14 residues. CDR3 amino acids: CASSPSMDTGELFF. In DNA form, the CDR3 reads TGTGCCAGCAGCCCCTCCATGGACACCGGGGAGCTGTTTTTT.

The gene calls are TRBV5-6 and TRBJ1-2; 7 positions match TRBD1. Trimming took 4 bases from V and 12 from J; bases not matched to a gene: 24. Per the germline V gene, CDR1 is SGHDT and CDR2 is YYEEEE. CDR3 length: 17 amino acids. This CDR3 is CASSIRTGNAVATWHTF. CDR3 sequence (DNA): TGTGCCAGCAGCATCCGGACAGGTAACGCGGTTGCGACTTGGCACACCTTC.

This chain uses TRBV29-1 with TRBJ2-6; D is ambiguous. Trimming left V 1 base short and J 1 base short, with 14 bases between. CDR1 is SQVTM and CDR2 is ANQGSEA in the germline V gene. CDR3 length equals 17 residues. The CDR3 coding sequence is TGCAGCGTTGAAGTACTGGGAATTCGGTCTGGGGCCAACGTCCTGACTTTC. Amino acids: CSVEVLGIRSGANVLTF. The variable domain in full, with the rest retrieved from reference TRBV29-1 and TRBJ2-6, is SAVISQKPSRDICQRGTSLTIQCQVDSQVTMMFWYRQQPGQSLTLIATANQGSEATYESGFVIDKFPISRPNLTFSTLTVSNMSPEDSSIYLCSVEVLGIRSGANVLTFGAGSRLTVL.

The chain has TRBV23-1 and TRBJ1-1; 8 positions match TRBD1. TRBV23-1 is assigned to the ORF class and has an uncertain function. This CDR3 region has 17 residues. The V and J ends lost 0 bases and 1 base, in that order; junction bases with no gene match: 7. CDR3 loop: CASSQSVQGVANTEAFF. Here the CDR3 DNA reads TGCGCCAGCAGTCAATCGGTACAGGGGGTAGCGAACACTGAAGCTTTCTTT.

J is TRBJ2-6 and V is TRBV4-1; 7 nucleotides match TRBD1. The CDR3 contains 18 residues. Germline V lookup: CDR1 MGHRA, CDR2 YSYEKL. V gave up 1 base and J gave up 1 base; unmatched junction bases: 7. The DNA for the CDR3 is TGCGCCAGCAGCCAAGGACAGGGCGGGCCTTCTGGGGCCAACGTCCTGACTTTC. Amino acid sequence: CASSQGQGGPSGANVLTF.